A single TCR beta chain is shown here with its context. TCRdb's table, derived via immunoSEQ multiplex PCR, lists solely in-frame clones and lacks some. The sample includes 150,000 to 200,000 clones, 80% to 90% of them seen just once. V was shortened by 5 bases and J by 3 bases, with 14 bases between the two germline ends. This CDR3 has 15 amino acids. Germline V gene lookup returns CDR1 SEHNR and CDR2 FQNEAQ (reference sequence). The data derive from a study of control samples from healthy donors and cancer patients. This TCR derives from a man aged 25 to 40 in good health. This chain uses TRBV7-9 with TRBJ1-5, with D uncertain. The sample was blood. The CDR3 here is CASSNIQEFNQPQHF. In nucleotides, the CDR3 is TGTGCCAGCAGCAATATTCAGGAATTCAATCAGCCCCAGCATTTT.